Listed here are 26 T cell receptor beta chains from one sample, sequenced in a study of metastatic and nonmetastatic thyroid tumors. Through MiXCR, TCRdb re-clonotyped the PCR reads. The repertoire holds about 19,000 clones, about 35% seen once, with about 26% in the top ten. Among the patients, none had received any treatment before thyroid surgery. Sequencing input: tumor tissue. All receptors come from a female donor with papillary thyroid cancer or a benign thyroid nodule (not recorded which). Some clones in this sample may be carry-over from other donors' samples.

The V and J genes are TRBV11-2 and TRBJ2-3, with D tentatively TRBD1 (6 bases). This CDR3 is 14 amino acids long. Per the germline V gene, CDR1 is SGHAT and CDR2 is FQNNGV. V was shortened by 2 bases and J by 4 bases, with 10 bases between the two germline ends. The CDR3 loop reads CASSLFQGSDTQYF. CDR3 bases: TGTGCCAGCAGCTTATTCCAGGGGTCAGATACGCAGTATTTT.

In the case of this clone: One end of the junction varies from germline; a read error may be responsible. The V and J genes are TRBV11-3 and TRBJ2-7; 8 nucleotides line up with TRBD2. This CDR3 is built from 14 residues. Germline CDR1 and CDR2: SGHNT and YENEEA. The CDR3, as DNA: TGTGCCAGCAGTTTAGCGGGACTCCCCTACGAGCAGTACTTC. It yields the protein CASSLAGLPYEQYF. The full variable domain, in which reference TRBV11-3 and TRBJ2-7 provide the parts outside the CDR3, is EAGVVQSPRYKIIEKKQPVAFWCNPISGHNTLYWYLQNLGQGPELLIRYENEEAVDDSQLPKDRFSAERLKGVDSTLKIQPAELGDSAVYLCASSLAGLPYEQYFGPGTRLTVT.

In this sample, this clone turned up a few times. V is TRBV12-3 or TRBV12-4 and J is TRBJ2-3; 9 positions agree with TRBD1. The CDR3 loop spans 16 amino acids. With 5 bases clipped from V and 4 bases from J, the junction kept 10 bases outside the gene matches. CDR3: CASSPTGQGISDTQYF. DNA for the CDR3: TGTGCCAGCAGTCCCACTGGACAGGGGATCTCAGATACGCAGTATTTT.

This clone was detected only a few times. This chain uses TRBV6-1 with TRBJ1-3; 8 bases agree with TRBD1. V shed 4 bases and J 0 bases; nucleotides not matched to a gene: 5. Germline V lookup: CDR1 MNHNS, CDR2 SASEGT. This CDR3 is built from 16 residues. CDR3 coding DNA: TGTGCCAGCAGTGCCTACAGGGGGAGCTCTGGAAACACCATATATTTT. Translating gives CASSAYRGSSGNTIYF.

The J gene is TRBJ2-7, the V gene TRBV7-9, with 9 bases aligning to TRBD1. Germline values: CDR1 SEHNR, CDR2 FQNEAQ (reference sequence). With 1 base clipped from V and 3 bases from J, the junction kept 1 base outside the gene matches. This CDR3 has 14 residues. CDR3 nucleotide sequence: TGTGCCAGCAGCTTAGAGACAGGGGGCTACGAGCAGTACTTC. Its translation: CASSLETGGYEQYF.

This clone was found a few times. V and J are TRBV28 and TRBJ2-5; D unresolved. Germline V CDR1 and CDR2: MDHEN, SYDVKM. The CDR3 spans 16 residues. V lost 1 base to trimming and J lost 1 base, with 13 bases between them. CDR3 residues: CASSLSGNAVQETQYF. The CDR3 region has the DNA TGTGCCAGCAGTTTATCTGGGAACGCAGTCCAAGAGACCCAGTACTTC.

This clone was seen more than once but under ten times. CDR3 DNA: TGTGCCAGTAGTATACTCTCTAGCGGTACCTACGAGCAGTACTTC. Translation gives CASSILSSGTYEQYF. The genes are TRBV19 and TRBJ2-7; 7 nucleotides line up with TRBD2. Germline loops: CDR1 LNHDA, CDR2 SQIVND (reference sequence). The CDR3 contains 15 residues. The ends lost 2 bases at V and 2 bases at J; junction bases unmatched: 6.

The table lists this clone with a few counts. The chain has TRBV6-4 and TRBJ2-1; 8 bases are shared with TRBD1. The J segment lost 3 bases and the V segment lost 0 bases, leaving 7 bases of the junction unmatched. This CDR3 region has 17 residues. Germline V gives CDR1 MRHNA, CDR2 SNTAGT. The CDR3 coding sequence is TGTGCCAGCAGTGACTCCGCTACAGGGGGAAACTACAATGAGCAGTTCTTC. Amino acids: CASSDSATGGNYNEQFF.

On this clone itself: As the CDR3 is not closed by the conserved phenylalanine or tryptophan, this likely results from a read error. The rearrangement links TRBV30 to TRBJ1-5; D may be TRBD1 (5 bases). Germline loops: CDR1 GTSNPN, CDR2 SVGIG (reference sequence). Between the trimmed V and J ends, which lost 0 bases and 0 bases, there was a span of 9 bases. The CDR3 covers 15 residues. The chain's CDR3 is CAWSVADSSNQPQHS. CDR3 bases: TGTGCCTGGAGTGTTGCCGACAGTAGCAATCAGCCCCAGCATTCT.

V and J are TRBV28 and TRBJ1-5, with TRBD1 matching 10 bases. Germline V lookup: CDR1 MDHEN, CDR2 SYDVKM. The V and J ends lost 3 bases and 1 base, in that order; junction bases with no gene match: 15. The CDR3 sequence is 20 residues long. CDR3 protein: CASSLPGQTGGDLSNQPQHF. The CDR3 bases are TGTGCCAGCAGTTTGCCCGGACAGACAGGGGGCGATTTAAGCAATCAGCCCCAGCATTTT.

J is TRBJ2-1 and V is TRBV11-1; 10 nucleotides align to TRBD2. The CDR3 is 15 residues long. The germline gives CDR1 SGHAT, CDR2 FQDESV (reference sequence). The V gene end was trimmed by 5 bases and the J gene end by 6 bases; junction bases not matched to a gene: 7. The CDR3 coding sequence is TGTGCCAGCAGCCCCAGCGGGAGGGCCAGCAATGAGCAGTTCTTC. It specifies CASSPSGRASNEQFF.

There are a few counts of this clone. The V call is TRBV28, the J call TRBJ1-2; D not resolved. V was trimmed by 2 bases and J by 0 bases, leaving 7 bases between them. Germline V gene sequence: CDR1 MDHEN, CDR2 SYDVKM. CDR3 length: 14 amino acids. In nucleotides, the CDR3 is TGTGCCAGCAGTTTACACCGAACTAACTATGGCTACACCTTC. It is translated as CASSLHRTNYGYTF.

This clone was recorded a few times. The rearrangement uses TRBV6-5 and TRBJ1-3; D may be TRBD1 (5 bases). Trimming took 4 bases from V and 3 from J, leaving 7 bases between them. Germline V CDR1 and CDR2: MNHEY, SVGAGI. The CDR3 sequence is 13 residues long. The CDR3 spells CASSWGNGNTIYF. CDR3 DNA sequence: TGTGCCAGCAGTTGGGGGAATGGAAACACCATATATTTT.

This chain links TRBV12-3 or TRBV12-4 with TRBJ2-2; possibly TRBD1 for D (6 bases). Trimming left V 5 bases short and J 12 bases short, with 22 bases between. The CDR3 covers 15 residues. CDR3 loop: CASSPTALTGPKLFF. The CDR3 DNA sequence: TGTGCCAGCAGTCCTACCGCATTGACAGGCCCGAAGCTGTTTTTT.

In this sample, this clone is medium-sized. The chain is built from TRBV3-1 and TRBJ1-2; D is possibly TRBD1 (6 bases). CDR1 LGHDT and CDR2 YNNKEL come from the germline V gene (reference sequence). V lost 4 bases, J lost 7 bases, and 19 bases lay in between. The CDR3 is made up of 15 amino acids. The CDR3: CASSRLLQGEGGYTF. DNA for the CDR3: TGTGCCAGCAGCCGTTTACTACAGGGAGAAGGTGGCTACACCTTC.

The rearrangement links TRBV9 to TRBJ2-2; D gene unclear. Germline CDR1 SGDLS, CDR2 YYNGEE. CDR3 length: 16 residues. V was cut by 0 bases and J by 4 bases, with 13 bases left in between. In DNA form, the CDR3 reads TGTGCCAGCAGCGTAGATGCGCGGCGCAGCACCGGGGAGCTGTTTTTT. Translating gives CASSVDARRSTGELFF.

The chain recombines TRBV20-1 with TRBJ1-2, with D unclear. The germline gives CDR1 DFQATT, CDR2 SNEGSKA (reference sequence). The V end lost 0 bases, the J end lost 5 bases, and 7 bases lay between the germline ends. The CDR3 spans 12 residues. Here the CDR3 reads CSARDPGYGYTF. The CDR3 nucleotides read TGCAGTGCTAGAGATCCAGGATATGGCTACACCTTC.

The V gene is TRBV19, the J gene TRBJ2-3; D gene ambiguous. This CDR3 has 12 residues. Germline-derived CDR1 and CDR2 are LNHDA and SQIVND (reference sequence). Trimming removed 6 bases at V and 5 bases at J, with 9 bases between. CDR3: CASRLSGDTQYF. For the CDR3, the DNA is TGTGCCAGTAGACTTTCGGGAGATACGCAGTATTTT.

The chain couples TRBV30 to TRBJ1-4; D not resolved. Trimming left V 0 bases short and J 4 bases short, with 3 bases between. The germline V gene has CDR1 GTSNPN and CDR2 SVGIG (reference sequence). The length of the CDR3 is 12 residues. The CDR3 nucleotides read TGTGCCTGGAGTGTAGTTAATGAAAAACTGTTTTTT. This encodes CAWSVVNEKLFF.

This chain joins TRBV4-2 and TRBJ1-5; no definite D call. Germline-derived CDR1 and CDR2 are LGHNA and YNFKEQ. V was clipped by 3 bases and J by 5 bases, with 5 bases between them. The CDR3 extends over 12 amino acids. The CDR3 bases are TGTGCCAGCAGCCATGAGGATCAGCCCCAGCATTTT. This translates into CASSHEDQPQHF.

This clone was seen a handful of times. The V gene is TRBV28, the J gene TRBJ1-6, with D hard to call. V was clipped by 3 bases and J by 17 bases, with 17 bases between them. CDR3 length equals 13 residues. CDR1 is MDHEN, CDR2 SYDVKM, per germline. In DNA, the CDR3 is TGTGCCAGCAGTTTTTTGGCGCGCCTAGGCGTCCACTTT. It yields the protein CASSFLARLGVHF.

The V gene is TRBV5-8, the J gene TRBJ2-7; D perhaps matches TRBD1 (5 bases). With 1 base removed from V and 5 bases from J, the gap between germline ends came to 16 bases. Germline V lookup: CDR1 SGHTS, CDR2 YDEGEE. The CDR3 length is 15 residues. The CDR3, as DNA: TGTGCCAGCAGCTTGATGATAGGCAGGGCTCACGAGCAGTACTTC. This encodes CASSLMIGRAHEQYF.

CDR3 residues: CASSPGTGRTEAFF. CDR3 coding DNA: TGTGCCAGCAGCCCGGGGACAGGGAGGACTGAAGCTTTCTTT. V and J are TRBV3-1 and TRBJ1-1; TRBD1 matches at 9 bases. Germline V CDR1 and CDR2: LGHDT, YNNKEL (reference sequence). Unmatched junction bases numbered 5, after V lost 4 bases and J lost 5 bases. CDR3 length equals 14 residues. The full variable domain, completed using reference TRBV3-1 and TRBJ1-1, is DTAVSQTPKYLVTQMGNDKSIKCEQNLGHDTMYWYKQDSKKFLKIMFSYNNKELIINETVPNRFSPKSPDKAHLNLHINSLELGDSAVYFCASSPGTGRTEAFFGQGTRLTVV.

J is TRBJ1-2 and V is TRBV6-1; TRBD1 matches at 11 bases. Germline V gene data show CDR1 as MNHNS and CDR2 as SASEGT. CDR3 length: 14 amino acids. V gave up 6 bases and J gave up 4 bases; unmatched junction bases: 4. As DNA, the CDR3 is TGTGCCAGCAGGGGGGACAGGGGGGGCTATGGCTACACCTTC. Encoded protein: CASRGDRGGYGYTF.

In regard to this clone: A junction boundary mismatches the germline segment, possibly from a read error. J is TRBJ1-5 and V is TRBV6-2 or TRBV6-3, with a weak D call TRBD1 (5 bases). Per germline, CDR1 MNHEY and CDR2 SVGEGT. CDR3 length: 15 residues. The CDR3 coding sequence is TGTGCCAGCAGTTATAACGTGCAGGGCAATCGGCCCCAACATTTT. Translated: CASSYNVQGNRPQHF.

A few counts support this clone. The chain employs TRBV27 and TRBJ1-1; 7 nucleotides line up with TRBD1. Germline-derived CDR1 and CDR2 are MNHEY and SMNVEV (reference sequence). This CDR3 comprises 15 residues. V shed 3 bases, J shed 4 bases, and the junction held 8 bases outside the gene matches. As DNA, the CDR3 is TGTGCCAGCAGTTTTGTTACGGGACAGATCACTGAAGCTTTCTTT. This encodes CASSFVTGQITEAFF.